This T cell receptor (beta chain) was sequenced for a study of T and B cells in COVID-19 patients. Study context: Blood was sampled from COVID-19 patients who were either actively infected or recovered.

In its sample, this clonotype was seen once. From blood, about 240-550 ng of genomic DNA served as TRB template. The V end was cut by 5 bases, the J end by 5 bases, with 9 bases between. The CDR3 sequence is 12 residues long. CDR1 and CDR2 (germline): SEHNR, FQNEAQ (reference sequence). TRB rearrangements were amplified by multiplex PCR with BIOMED2 TRB-A/B primers. One entry per CDR3 protein, called by TCRdb with MiXCR from the multiplex PCR reads. This table holds roughly 21,000 distinct CDR3 sequences, 30% found once. The TCR comes from a human donor who had recovered from COVID-19. This chain links TRBV7-9 with TRBJ1-2; D not resolved. Sequenced material: blood. In nucleotides, the CDR3 is TGTGCCAGCAGCCCCGGGCCTTATGGCTACACCTTC. It specifies CASSPGPYGYTF.